The 27 T cell receptor beta chains given below trace back to one sample, sequenced in a study of T cell changes during pregnancy in multiple sclerosis. The data were produced by immunoSEQ multiplex PCR, yet TCRdb's version contains in-frame clones alone and is incomplete. The sample has tens of thousands of clones, 94% seen once. The specimen was CD4+ T cells from peripheral blood mononuclear cells, collected in the second trimester of pregnancy. The receptors stem from a female donor with multiple sclerosis, enrolled in a pregnancy study.

The V and J genes are TRBV6-5 and TRBJ1-2; D possibly corresponds to TRBD1 (6 bases). The CDR3 covers 16 residues. Trimming cost V 4 bases and J 4 bases, with 19 bases left between them. Germline V lookup: CDR1 MNHEY, CDR2 SVGAGI. The CDR3 nucleotides are TGTGCCAGCAGTTTGACGGGGGGGCGACAAAGCTATGGCTACACCTTC. This translates into CASSLTGGRQSYGYTF.

The chain carries TRBV19 and TRBJ2-1; D call uncertain. With 6 bases removed from V and 2 bases from J, the gap between germline ends came to 8 bases. Looked up from germline, CDR1 is LNHDA and CDR2 is SQIVND (reference sequence). The length of the CDR3 is 13 residues. DNA of the CDR3: TGTGCCAGTAGACCTACAGCCTACAATGAGCAGTTCTTC. It specifies CASRPTAYNEQFF.

This sequence joins TRBV7-2 and TRBJ2-7; perhaps TRBD1 as D (6 bases). There are 13 residues in the CDR3. Germline CDR1 is SGHTA and CDR2 is FQGNSA. V was cut by 0 bases and J by 6 bases, with 9 bases left in between. DNA for the CDR3: TGTGCCAGCAGCTTAGCGTTCAGGGGCGAGCAGTACTTC. This codes for CASSLAFRGEQYF.

The rearrangement uses TRBV5-1 and TRBJ1-6; D unclear. The CDR3 spans 13 residues. V was shortened by 1 base and J by 7 bases, with 6 bases between the two germline ends. Germline V gene sequence: CDR1 SGHRS, CDR2 YFSETQ. The CDR3 loop reads CASSLTGNSPLHF. CDR3 bases: TGCGCCAGCAGCTTGACGGGGAATTCACCCCTCCACTTT. The whole variable domain, filled in from reference TRBV5-1 and TRBJ1-6, reads KAGVTQTPRYLIKTRGQQVTLSCSPISGHRSVSWYQQTPGQGLQFLFEYFSETQRNKGNFPGRFSGRQFSNSRSEMNVSTLELGDSALYLCASSLTGNSPLHFGNGTRLTVT.

The rearrangement uses TRBV19 and TRBJ2-3; 10 nucleotides agree with TRBD2. After removal of 8 bases from V and 5 bases from J, the junction contained 13 bases not matched to a gene. The CDR3 sequence is 16 residues long. The germline V gene has CDR1 LNHDA and CDR2 SQIVND (reference sequence). The CDR3 here is CASSSTSGPPGDTQYF. CDR3 coding DNA: TGTGCCAGTTCCTCGACTAGCGGGCCCCCCGGAGATACGCAGTATTTT.

This clone came up once. The rearrangement joins TRBV27 to TRBJ1-6; 7 bases agree with TRBD1. V lost 4 bases to trimming and J lost 6 bases; unmatched junction nucleotides: 3. Germline lookup yields CDR1 MNHEY and CDR2 SMNVEV (reference sequence). There are 14 residues in the CDR3. The CDR3 DNA reads as TGTGCCAGCAGTTCGGACAGGTTTAATTCACCCCTCCACTTT. Its translation is CASSSDRFNSPLHF.

V and J are TRBV27 and TRBJ1-5; possibly TRBD1 for D (6 bases). CDR3 length: 16 amino acids. The V end lost 2 bases, the J end lost 6 bases, and 17 bases lay between the germline ends. Germline CDR1 is MNHEY and CDR2 is SMNVEV (reference sequence). Here the CDR3 DNA reads TGTGCCAGCAGTTTAATGGGTGGTCAGGGGAGTCAGCCCCAGCATTTT. Residues: CASSLMGGQGSQPQHF.

Only a few counts were recorded for this clone. Within the sample, other DNA sequences also encode this same CDR3. The V call is TRBV4-3, the J call TRBJ1-1; 8 bases agree with TRBD1. The V gene end was trimmed by 1 base and the J gene end by 1 base; junction bases not matched to a gene: 2. Germline lookup yields CDR1 LGHNA and CDR2 YSLEER. The CDR3 contains 15 residues. The CDR3 spells CASSQGGTGNTEAFF. The CDR3 DNA reads TGCGCCAGCAGCCAAGGCGGGACAGGGAACACTGAAGCTTTCTTT.

The J gene is TRBJ1-2, the V gene TRBV28; D not certain. The length of the CDR3 is 12 residues. V lost 4 bases and J lost 1, with 4 bases in between. The germline V gene has CDR1 MDHEN and CDR2 SYDVKM. The CDR3 DNA is TGTGCCAGCAGTTCAGTTAACTATGGCTACACCTTC. This translates into CASSSVNYGYTF.

This clone was seen only once. The rearrangement links TRBV6-5 to TRBJ2-3, with D possibly being TRBD2 (7 bases). From germline, CDR1 is MNHEY and CDR2 SVGAGI. V was cut by 8 bases and J by 4 bases, with 16 bases left in between. The CDR3 is 14 amino acids. In DNA form, the CDR3 reads TGTGCCAGCGGGAGGGGGGGCGGGGCAGATACGCAGTATTTT. Protein: CASGRGGGADTQYF.

This clone showed up just once. The chain combines TRBV7-3 with TRBJ1-1; D unresolved. V lost 1 base and J lost 1, with 4 bases in between. Per the germline V gene, CDR1 is SGHTA and CDR2 is FQGTGA. The CDR3 is made up of 13 amino acids. As DNA, the CDR3 is TGTGCCAGCAGCTTAAGGGCGAACACTGAAGCTTTCTTT. Its protein product is CASSLRANTEAFF.

J is TRBJ1-3 and V is TRBV7-3; possibly TRBD1 for D (5 bases). The V end lost 3 bases, the J end lost 4 bases, and 19 bases lay between the germline ends. There are 17 residues in the CDR3. Germline V gene lookup returns CDR1 SGHTA and CDR2 FQGTGA. The CDR3 nucleotides are TGTGCCAGCAGCTTGGGACTTTCAAACATGGCCGGAAACACCATATATTTT. Its protein product is CASSLGLSNMAGNTIYF.

The chain employs TRBV29-1 and TRBJ2-7; the match to TRBD2 covers 12 bases. V gave up 6 bases and J gave up 7 bases; unmatched junction bases: 1. Germline loops: CDR1 SQVTM, CDR2 ANQGSEA. This CDR3 has 11 residues. DNA for the CDR3: TGCAGCGTCGGACTAGCGGGGGAGCAGTACTTC. Amino acids: CSVGLAGEQYF.

Notes on this clone: One end of the junction does not line up with germline, which may come from a read error. This chain connects TRBV7-7 to TRBJ2-2; the match to TRBD1 covers 8 bases. Germline CDR1 reads SSHAT; CDR2 reads FNYEAQ (reference sequence). The CDR3 runs to 17 residues. The CDR3 DNA reads as TGTGCTAGCAGCTCCATCGGACAGGGCAGCCTTCCCGGGGAGCTGTTTTTT. This encodes CASSSIGQGSLPGELFF.

This rearrangement joins TRBV30 to TRBJ2-3; 9 bases align to TRBD1. V shed 0 bases and J 3 bases; nucleotides not matched to a gene: 4. Looked up from germline, CDR1 is GTSNPN and CDR2 is SVGIG (reference sequence). The CDR3 is made up of 15 amino acids. In nucleotides, the CDR3 is TGTGCCTGGAGTGTTGGGGACAGGGATACAGATACGCAGTATTTT. This sequence encodes CAWSVGDRDTDTQYF.

This clone turned up a few times. V and J are TRBV21-1 and TRBJ2-5; TRBD2 is the table's D call, not checked against the DNA. TRBV21-1 is a documented pseudogene. This CDR3 has 15 amino acids. The chain's CDR3 is CASSKSRGAEETQYF. The CDR3 coding sequence is TGTGCCAGCAGCAAGAGCCGGGGGGCTGAAGAGACCCAGTACTTC.

The V gene is TRBV5-1, the J gene TRBJ2-3; 7 bases are a match to TRBD1. Unmatched junction bases numbered 2, after V lost 2 bases and J lost 2 bases. Germline V gene lookup returns CDR1 SGHRS and CDR2 YFSETQ. CDR3 size: 14 residues. CDR3 amino acids: CASSFTGDTDTQYF. CDR3 coding DNA: TGCGCCAGCAGCTTTACAGGGGACACAGATACGCAGTATTTT. Full variable domain (missing parts from reference TRBV5-1 and TRBJ2-3): KAGVTQTPRYLIKTRGQQVTLSCSPISGHRSVSWYQQTPGQGLQFLFEYFSETQRNKGNFPGRFSGRQFSNSRSEMNVSTLELGDSALYLCASSFTGDTDTQYFGPGTRLTVL.

The genes are TRBV7-9 and TRBJ2-7; D might be TRBD2 (5 bases). The germline CDR1 and CDR2 sequences are SEHNR and FQNEAQ (reference sequence). The CDR3 has 15 amino acids. V was shortened by 3 bases and J by 6 bases, with 18 bases between the two germline ends. The CDR3 protein is CASSFGLFEGAEQYF. CDR3 DNA sequence: TGTGCCAGCAGCTTCGGATTGTTCGAGGGCGCCGAGCAGTACTTC.

The CDR3 nucleotides are TGTGCCAGCAGGCGCCTAGCGTTTAGCACAGATACGCAGTATTTT. Translation gives CASRRLAFSTDTQYF. The genes are TRBV5-6 and TRBJ2-3; D might be TRBD2 (6 bases). V lost 5 bases and J lost 0, with 13 bases in between. CDR1 SGHDT and CDR2 YYEEEE come from the germline V gene. This CDR3 contains 15 residues.

In DNA, the CDR3 is TGTGCCAGCAGCGTCTCTTCCACAGGGAGTGGAAACACCATATATTTT. This codes for CASSVSSTGSGNTIYF. This chain uses TRBV9 with TRBJ1-3; possibly TRBD1 for D (6 bases). The CDR3 totals 16 residues. The germline CDR1 and CDR2 sequences are SGDLS and YYNGEE. The V gene lost 2 bases and the J gene lost 3 bases, with 15 bases spanning the gap.

CDR3 sequence reads: CASSLKDPGTQYF. For the CDR3, the DNA is TGTGCCAGCAGCCTGAAGGATCCGGGGACCCAGTACTTC. The chain joins TRBV7-3 to TRBJ2-5; unclear D gene. The CDR3 extends over 13 amino acids. The germline V gene encodes CDR1 SGHTA and CDR2 FQGTGA. Trimming removed 5 bases from V and 7 bases from J, with 14 bases in between.

This chain joins TRBV11-3 and TRBJ2-2; weak D call: TRBD1 (5 bases). The CDR3 is 16 amino acids. CDR1 and CDR2 from the germline V gene are SGHNT and YENEEA. The ends were cut back, 3 bases at V and 6 bases at J, with 17 bases in the middle. CDR3 sequence (DNA): TGTGCCAGCAGCTTGTTATCGGACACGCGAGCCGGGGAGCTGTTTTTT. Its protein is CASSLLSDTRAGELFF. Full variable domain (outside the CDR3, taken from reference TRBV11-3 and TRBJ2-2): EAGVVQSPRYKIIEKKQPVAFWCNPISGHNTLYWYLQNLGQGPELLIRYENEEAVDDSQLPKDRFSAERLKGVDSTLKIQPAELGDSAVYLCASSLLSDTRAGELFFGEGSRLTVL.

The chain recombines TRBV5-6 with TRBJ1-2; perhaps TRBD1 as D (6 bases). Between the trimmed V and J ends, which lost 4 bases and 1 base, there was a span of 11 bases. The germline CDR1 and CDR2 sequences are SGHDT and YYEEEE. This CDR3 has 14 amino acids. The CDR3 is CASSPTGINYGYTF. Written as DNA, the CDR3 is TGTGCCAGCAGCCCTACAGGGATTAACTATGGCTACACCTTC.

The chain has TRBV5-1 and TRBJ1-2; possible D gene TRBD1, 5 bases. There are 14 residues in the CDR3. Trimming shortened V by 0 bases and J by 6 bases, and 12 bases separated the two germline ends. Per germline, CDR1 SGHRS and CDR2 YFSETQ. The CDR3 here is CASSLDGGANGYTF. In DNA form, the CDR3 reads TGCGCCAGCAGCTTGGACGGGGGTGCAAATGGCTACACCTTC.

The chain couples TRBV4-1 to TRBJ2-2, with 8 positions matching TRBD2. With 4 bases clipped from V and 7 bases from J, the junction kept 5 bases outside the gene matches. Germline lookup yields CDR1 MGHRA and CDR2 YSYEKL. This CDR3 comprises 14 residues. The CDR3 sequence is CASSPGGADGELFF. In nucleotides, the CDR3 is TGCGCCAGCAGCCCGGGGGGGGCGGACGGGGAGCTGTTTTTT.

The chain joins TRBV9 to TRBJ1-6; 9 nucleotides align to TRBD1. From germline, CDR1 is SGDLS and CDR2 YYNGEE. The CDR3 extends over 16 amino acids. The junction had 9 bases not matched to a gene; V was cut back by 3 bases and J by 8 bases. Here the CDR3 DNA reads TGTGCCAGCAGCGCCGCCGGGACAGGGAGTCATTCACCCCTCCACTTT. Its translation is CASSAAGTGSHSPLHF.

This chain connects TRBV29-1 to TRBJ1-1, with D hard to call. V dropped 1 base and J dropped 7 bases, with 16 bases sitting between them. The CDR3 totals 14 residues. Germline CDR1 is SQVTM and CDR2 is ANQGSEA. CDR3 DNA sequence: TGCAGCGTTGAAGCCCAAGCAGGCCGAAGTGAAGCTTTCTTT. Translating it yields CSVEAQAGRSEAFF. Drawing the rest from reference TRBV29-1 and TRBJ1-1, the complete variable domain is SAVISQKPSRDICQRGTSLTIQCQVDSQVTMMFWYRQQPGQSLTLIATANQGSEATYESGFVIDKFPISRPNLTFSTLTVSNMSPEDSSIYLCSVEAQAGRSEAFFGQGTRLTVV.